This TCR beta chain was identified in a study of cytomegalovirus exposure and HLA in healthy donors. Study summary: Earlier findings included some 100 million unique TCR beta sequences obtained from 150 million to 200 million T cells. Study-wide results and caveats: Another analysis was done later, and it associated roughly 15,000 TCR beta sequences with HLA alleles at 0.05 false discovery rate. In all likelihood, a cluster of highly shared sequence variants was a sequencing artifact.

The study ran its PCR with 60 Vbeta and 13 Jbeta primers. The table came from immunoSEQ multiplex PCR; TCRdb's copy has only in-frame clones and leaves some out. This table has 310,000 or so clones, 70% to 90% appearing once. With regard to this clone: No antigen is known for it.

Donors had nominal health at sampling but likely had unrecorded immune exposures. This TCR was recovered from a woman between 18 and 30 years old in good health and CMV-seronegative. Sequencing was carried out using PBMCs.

Here the CDR3 DNA reads TGTGCCAGCAACCCCCGAGGGGGACCCGGGGAGACCCAGTACTTC. This gives the protein CASNPRGGPGETQYF. This rearrangement joins TRBV9 to TRBJ2-5, with TRBD1 as a possible D gene (6 bases). The CDR3 spans 15 residues. The V gene lost 6 bases and the J gene lost 5 bases, with 20 bases spanning the gap. Germline V gene sequence: CDR1 SGDLS, CDR2 YYNGEE.